The rows below give T cell receptor beta chains drawn from one sample of a study of cytomegalovirus exposure and HLA in healthy donors. Assay: immunoSEQ multiplex PCR; the TCRdb copy retains only in-frame clones and omits some. The data show around 190,000 clones, with 80% to 90% seen just once and 0.95% to 1.5% held by the top ten. Sequencing was done on a sample of PBMCs. Receptors originate from a girl aged 2 to 10 in good health and CMV-seropositive. Each CDR3 is given with its conserved first and last residue. D genes are given only for firm matches. The listing skips clone size in some rows; elsewhere it reads once, few, many or a size class.

size | J | D | V | CDR3 | DNA
. | TRBJ2-1 | . | TRBV9 | CASSVQGYEQFF | TGTGCCAGCAGCGTCCAGGGGTATGAGCAGTTCTTC
. | TRBJ2-7 | TRBD2 | TRBV2 | CASSPRTSVTYEQYF | TGTGCCAGCAGTCCCAGGACTAGCGTCACCTACGAGCAGTACTTC
once | TRBJ2-1 | . | TRBV6-5 | CASSLLGRSYNEQFF | TGTGCCAGCAGCCTTCTAGGGAGGTCCTACAATGAGCAGTTCTTC
. | TRBJ2-3 | TRBD2 | TRBV7-9 | CASRAPGLADTDTQYF | TGTGCCAGCAGGGCCCCGGGACTAGCGGACACAGATACGCAGTATTTT
. | TRBJ2-3 | TRBD2 | TRBV7-3 | CASSYASGRRTDTQYF | TGTGCCAGCAGCTACGCTAGCGGCCGAAGAACAGATACGCAGTATTTT
. | TRBJ2-2 | . | TRBV6-6 | CASSLPSPSTGELFF | TGTGCCAGCAGCCTACCTTCACCCTCCACCGGGGAGCTGTTTTTT
. | TRBJ2-1 | TRBD1 | TRBV6-1 | CASSDLKTYRGEQFF | TGTGCCAGCAGTGATCTTAAGACATACAGGGGTGAGCAGTTCTTC
. | TRBJ2-2 | . | TRBV7-3 | CASSLTSAATGELFF | TGTGCCAGCAGCTTAACGTCAGCGGCCACCGGGGAGCTGTTTTTT
. | TRBJ2-1 | TRBD2 | TRBV5-1 | CASSWGLAGGSYNEQFF | TGCGCCAGCAGCTGGGGACTAGCGGGAGGGTCCTACAATGAGCAGTTCTTC
. | TRBJ2-1 | . | TRBV7-9 | CASSLARGRSSYNEQFF | TGTGCCAGCAGCTTAGCGCGGGGTCGTTCGTCCTACAATGAGCAGTTCTTC
. | TRBJ1-2 | . | TRBV2 | CASSSRLYGYTF | TGTGCCAGCAGCAGCAGACTCTATGGCTACACCTTC
. | TRBJ2-6 | TRBD1 | TRBV10-3 | CAIGTAPLLGANVLTF | TGTGCCATCGGGACAGCACCTCTCCTCGGGGCCAACGTCCTGACTTTC
once | TRBJ1-2 | TRBD1 | TRBV18 | CASSPGQGYGYTF | TGTGCCAGCTCACCGGGACAGGGGTATGGCTACACCTTC
. | TRBJ2-1 | TRBD1 | TRBV10-1 | CASSRTGTEQFF | TGCGCCAGCAGCCGGACAGGGACTGAGCAGTTCTTC
. | TRBJ2-1 | TRBD2 | TRBV6-1 | CASREISGSHNEQFF | TGTGCCAGCAGAGAAATTAGCGGGAGCCACAATGAGCAGTTCTTC
. | TRBJ1-5 | TRBD1 | TRBV10-2 | CASSGGTGVQPQHF | TGCGCCAGCAGTGGAGGGACAGGGGTTCAGCCCCAGCATTTT
. | TRBJ1-2 | . | TRBV15 | CATSRVQGGYTF | TGTGCCACCAGCAGAGTGCAGGGTGGCTACACCTTC
. | TRBJ2-7 | TRBD1 | TRBV27 | CASSGQGAYEQYF | TGTGCCAGCAGTGGACAGGGAGCGTACGAGCAGTACTTC
. | TRBJ2-2 | . | TRBV11-3 | CASSSGVSIPGELFF | TGTGCCAGCAGCTCAGGGGTATCGATCCCCGGGGAGCTGTTTTTT
. | TRBJ2-4 | TRBD2 | TRBV7-2 | CASSFGGGGKNIQYF | TGTGCCAGCAGCTTCGGGGGGGGAGGCAAAAACATTCAGTACTTC
. | TRBJ1-2 | TRBD1 | TRBV6-6 | CATSRDRGENYGYTF | TGTGCCACGTCCCGGGACAGGGGAGAAAACTATGGCTACACCTTC
. | TRBJ1-1 | TRBD1 | TRBV23-1 | CASSQSSGTDNLNTEAFF | TGCGCCAGCAGTCAATCATCAGGGACAGATAATCTGAACACTGAAGCTTTCTTT
. | TRBJ1-1 | . | TRBV6-6 | CASRLGLGVNTEAFF | TGTGCCAGCAGGCTAGGGTTAGGGGTCAACACTGAAGCTTTCTTT
. | TRBJ1-1 | . | TRBV2 | CASSSGTANTEAFF | TGTGCCAGCAGTTCGGGGACTGCGAACACTGAAGCTTTCTTT
few | TRBJ2-5 | . | TRBV6-1 | CASNLDSQETQYF | TGTGCCAGCAATCTGGACAGTCAAGAGACCCAGTACTTC
. | TRBJ2-7 | TRBD1 | TRBV11-2 | CASSLGTARAYEQYF | TGTGCCAGCAGCCTCGGGACAGCAAGGGCCTACGAGCAGTACTTC
. | TRBJ2-3 | . | TRBV27 | CATQRRSTSDTQYF | TGTGCCACCCAACGGCGGAGTACATCAGATACGCAGTATTTT
. | TRBJ2-1 | TRBD1 | TRBV9 | CASTFQGDNEQFF | TGTGCCAGCACCTTCCAGGGGGACAATGAGCAGTTCTTC
. | TRBJ2-3 | . | TRBV25-1 | CASSESGTIQNTQYF | TGTGCCAGCAGTGAATCGGGAACCATCCAAAATACGCAGTATTTT
. | TRBJ2-3 | . | TRBV6-6 | CASSSARATDTQYF | TGTGCCAGCAGTTCCGCCCGAGCCACAGATACGCAGTATTTT
. | TRBJ2-2 | TRBD1 | TRBV10-3 | CAISWDRDTGELFF | TGTGCCATCAGCTGGGACAGGGATACCGGGGAGCTGTTTTTT
. | TRBJ1-1 | TRBD1 | TRBV11-3 | CASSLLVGQGAKAFF | TGTGCCAGCAGCTTGTTAGTAGGACAGGGGGCGAAAGCTTTCTTT
few | TRBJ2-3 | . | TRBV19 | CASKEGGTDTQYF | TGTGCCAGTAAGGAGGGAGGCACAGATACGCAGTATTTT
. | TRBJ2-5 | . | TRBV4-1 | CASSQTIGETQYF | TGCGCCAGCAGCCAAACGATCGGAGAGACCCAGTACTTC
. | TRBJ1-2 | TRBD1 | TRBV5-1 | CASSSKMTGGDGYTF | TGCGCCAGCAGCTCCAAGATGACAGGGGGCGATGGCTACACCTTC
. | TRBJ1-5 | TRBD1 | TRBV28 | CASSPSPTGKAQHF | TGTGCCAGCAGCCCCTCCCCGACAGGGAAAGCCCAGCATTTT
. | TRBJ1-6 | . | TRBV27 | CASSLSLRGPGSPLHF | TGTGCCAGCAGTTTAAGTCTCAGGGGACCCGGTTCACCCCTCCACTTT
. | TRBJ2-3 | . | TRBV30 | CAWSGRGGSTDTQYF | TGTGCCTGGAGTGGACGCGGTGGCAGCACAGATACGCAGTATTTT
. | TRBJ1-2 | TRBD1 | TRBV30 | CAWGIGQEVSGYTF | TGTGCCTGGGGCATCGGACAGGAGGTGTCGGGCTACACCTTC
few | TRBJ2-7 | . | TRBV5-6 | CASSLARAYEQYF | TGTGCCAGCAGCTTGGCCAGGGCCTACGAGCAGTACTTC
. | TRBJ1-1 | TRBD1 | TRBV6-6 | CAIHRGLGTEAFF | TGTGCCATCCACAGGGGGCTTGGCACTGAAGCTTTCTTT
few | TRBJ1-1 | TRBD1 | TRBV27 | CASSLGQGARLTEAFF | TGTGCCAGCAGTTTGGGACAGGGGGCTCGATTAACTGAAGCTTTCTTT
. | TRBJ1-2 | TRBD1 | TRBV29-1 | CSVVTVGQAYGYTF | TGCAGCGTTGTAACTGTGGGACAGGCCTATGGCTACACCTTC
. | TRBJ2-1 | TRBD1 | TRBV2 | CASRNGTGKLHYNEQFF | TGTGCCAGCAGAAACGGGACAGGGAAGTTACACTACAATGAGCAGTTCTTC
. | TRBJ1-1 | . | TRBV27 | CASSRPGQANTEAFF | TGTGCCAGCAGTCGGCCGGGACAAGCGAACACTGAAGCTTTCTTT
. | TRBJ2-2 | TRBD2 | TRBV7-9 | CASSGVLSGSEGTGELFF | TGTGCCAGCTCAGGTGTTTTGAGCGGGAGTGAGGGCACCGGGGAGCTGTTTTTT
. | TRBJ1-2 | TRBD1 | TRBV6-5 | CASSYLGQGNYGYTF | TGTGCCAGCAGTTACTTGGGACAGGGGAACTATGGCTACACCTTC
. | TRBJ2-3 | . | TRBV5-4 | CASSLEGARGDTQYF | TGTGCCAGCAGCTTGGAAGGGGCAAGGGGAGATACGCAGTATTTT
. | TRBJ1-2 | TRBD1 | TRBV6-6 | CASSYRTGGGYGYTF | TGTGCCAGCAGTTACCGGACAGGGGGTGGCTATGGCTACACCTTC
. | TRBJ2-5 | . | TRBV28 | CASSLYRQAQETQYF | TGTGCCAGCAGTTTATATAGGCAGGCTCAAGAGACCCAGTACTTC
once | TRBJ2-7 | . | TRBV6-5 | CASSYWGAHEQYF | TGTGCCAGCAGTTATTGGGGCGCCCACGAGCAGTACTTC
. | TRBJ1-2 | . | TRBV20-1 | CSALQNYGYTF | TGCAGTGCTTTACAAAACTATGGCTACACCTTC
. | TRBJ2-5 | TRBD2 | TRBV7-9 | CASRPGGTSGQETQYF | TGTGCCAGCAGGCCCGGGGGGACTAGCGGCCAAGAGACCCAGTACTTC
. | TRBJ2-3 | . | TRBV6-1 | CASSALSDTQYF | TGTGCCAGCAGTGCCCTATCTGATACGCAGTATTTT